The 6 T cell receptor beta chains given below trace back to one sample, sequenced in a study of blood T cell repertoires in COVID-19. The repertoire was sequenced with immunoSEQ multiplex PCR; TCRdb's copy has only in-frame clones and lacks some. The table has about 110,000 clones, about 84% seen once. The material sequenced was peripheral blood. These receptors were collected from a woman aged 55-75 years with acute or convalescent COVID-19.

V and J are TRBV3-1 (or the pseudogene TRBV3-2) and TRBJ1-2; 8 bases align to TRBD1. Germline V lookup: CDR1 LGHDT, CDR2 YNNKEL (reference sequence). The CDR3 covers 14 residues. The junction had 5 bases not matched to a gene; V was cut back by 5 bases and J by 3 bases. CDR3 nucleotide sequence: TGTGCCAGCAGCGTCTCAGGGGGCTACTATGGCTACACCTTC. It specifies CASSVSGGYYGYTF.

V is TRBV7-2 and J is TRBJ1-5; TRBD1 agrees at 10 bases. Germline V gene lookup returns CDR1 SGHTA and CDR2 FQGNSA. The trim removed 5 bases at V and 1 base at J, leaving 8 bases unmatched. The CDR3 length is 17 residues. The CDR3 nucleotides read TGTGCCAGCAGCCCCGAGACAGGGGGCCTCAGCAATCAGCCCCAGCATTTT. Translating gives CASSPETGGLSNQPQHF.

The chain uses TRBV19 and TRBJ1-5; D unresolved. Germline values: CDR1 LNHDA, CDR2 SQIVND (reference sequence). CDR3 size: 13 residues. Trimming removed 7 bases from V and 1 base from J, with 8 bases in between. CDR3 sequence: CASKEGSNQPQHF. CDR3 DNA sequence: TGTGCCAGTAAGGAGGGAAGCAATCAGCCCCAGCATTTT.

The V gene is TRBV5-8, the J gene TRBJ2-1; 7 nucleotides agree with TRBD1. Germline CDR1 SGHTS, CDR2 YDEGEE. V gave up 0 bases and J gave up 1 base; unmatched junction bases: 4. The CDR3 totals 16 residues. The CDR3 DNA is TGTGCCAGCAGCTTGGCCGGGACAGAATCCTACAATGAGCAGTTCTTC. As protein: CASSLAGTESYNEQFF.

The genes are TRBV21-1 and TRBJ2-5; the table names TRBD2, a call not compared with the DNA. TRBV21-1 is a known pseudogene. The CDR3 is 13 amino acids. The CDR3 loop is CASSNGRRETQYF. As DNA, the CDR3 is TGTGCCAGCAGCAACGGCAGGAGGGAGACCCAGTACTTC.

The V gene is TRBV7-9, the J gene TRBJ1-6; D not certain. Trimming took 5 bases from V and 5 from J, leaving 7 bases between them. The V gene's germline CDR1 is SEHNR and CDR2 FQNEAQ (reference sequence). This CDR3 is 13 amino acids long. CDR3 protein: CASSPQNNSPLHF. CDR3 sequence (DNA): TGTGCCAGCAGCCCCCAGAATAATTCACCCCTCCACTTT.